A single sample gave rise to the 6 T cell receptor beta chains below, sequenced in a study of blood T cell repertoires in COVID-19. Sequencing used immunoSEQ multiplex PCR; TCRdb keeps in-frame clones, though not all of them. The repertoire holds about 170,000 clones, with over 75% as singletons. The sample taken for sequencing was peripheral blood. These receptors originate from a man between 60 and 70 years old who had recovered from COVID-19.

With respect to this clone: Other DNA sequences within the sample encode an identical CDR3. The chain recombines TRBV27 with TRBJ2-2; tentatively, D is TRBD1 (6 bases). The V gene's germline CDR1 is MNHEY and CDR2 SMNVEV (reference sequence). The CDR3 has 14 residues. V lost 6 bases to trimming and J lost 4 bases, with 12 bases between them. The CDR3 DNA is TGTGCCAGCAGGAGGGGGTCGAGCACCGGGGAGCTGTTTTTT. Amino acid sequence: CASRRGSSTGELFF.

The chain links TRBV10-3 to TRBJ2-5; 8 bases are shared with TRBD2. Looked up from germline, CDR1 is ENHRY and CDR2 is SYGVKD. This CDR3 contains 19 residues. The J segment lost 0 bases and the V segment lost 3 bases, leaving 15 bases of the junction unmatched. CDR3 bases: TGTGCCATCAGTGATCCGGGGGGGATGAGGGACACTAACCAAGAGACCCAGTACTTC. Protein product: CAISDPGGMRDTNQETQYF.

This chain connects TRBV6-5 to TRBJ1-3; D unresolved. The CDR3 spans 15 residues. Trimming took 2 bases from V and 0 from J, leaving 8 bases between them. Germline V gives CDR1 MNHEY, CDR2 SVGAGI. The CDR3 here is CASSYDRDSGNTIYF. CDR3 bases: TGTGCCAGCAGTTACGATCGGGACTCTGGAAACACCATATATTTT.

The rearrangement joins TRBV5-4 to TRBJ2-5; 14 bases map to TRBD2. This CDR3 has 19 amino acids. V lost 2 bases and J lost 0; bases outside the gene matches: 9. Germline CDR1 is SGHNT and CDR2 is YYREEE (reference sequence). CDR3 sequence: CASSFPSGTSGGYQETQYF. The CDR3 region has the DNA TGTGCCAGCAGCTTCCCGTCCGGGACTAGCGGGGGATACCAAGAGACCCAGTACTTC.

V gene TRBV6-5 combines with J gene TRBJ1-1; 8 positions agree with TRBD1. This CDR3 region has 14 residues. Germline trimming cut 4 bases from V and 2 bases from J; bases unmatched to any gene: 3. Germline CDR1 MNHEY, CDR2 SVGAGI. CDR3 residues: CASSSGGFNTEAFF. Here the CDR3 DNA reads TGTGCCAGCAGTTCAGGGGGCTTCAACACTGAAGCTTTCTTT.

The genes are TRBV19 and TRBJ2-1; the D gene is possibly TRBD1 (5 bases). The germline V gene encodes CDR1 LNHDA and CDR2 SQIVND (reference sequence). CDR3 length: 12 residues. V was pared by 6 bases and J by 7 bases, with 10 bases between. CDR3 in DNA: TGTGCCAGTAGCTTAAGGGGTAATGAGCAGTTCTTC. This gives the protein CASSLRGNEQFF.